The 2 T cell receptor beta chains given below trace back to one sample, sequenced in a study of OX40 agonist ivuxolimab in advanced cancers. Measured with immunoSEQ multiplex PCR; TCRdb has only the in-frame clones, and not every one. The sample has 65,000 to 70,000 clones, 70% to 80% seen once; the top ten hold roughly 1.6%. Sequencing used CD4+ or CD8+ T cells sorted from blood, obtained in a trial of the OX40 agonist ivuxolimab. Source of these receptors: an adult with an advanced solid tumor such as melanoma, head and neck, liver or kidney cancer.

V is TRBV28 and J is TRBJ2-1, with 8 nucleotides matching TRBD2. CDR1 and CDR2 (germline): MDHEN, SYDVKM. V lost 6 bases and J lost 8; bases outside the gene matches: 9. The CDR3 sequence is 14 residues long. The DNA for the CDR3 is TGTGCCAGCAGCAGGACTAGCCTGACTGATGAGCAGTTCTTC. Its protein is CASSRTSLTDEQFF.

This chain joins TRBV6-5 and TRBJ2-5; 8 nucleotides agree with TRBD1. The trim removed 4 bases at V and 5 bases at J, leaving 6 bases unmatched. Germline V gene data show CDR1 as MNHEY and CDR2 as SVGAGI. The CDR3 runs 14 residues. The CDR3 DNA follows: TGTGCCAGCAGTTTCGACAGGGGTGTGGAGACCCAGTACTTC. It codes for CASSFDRGVETQYF.